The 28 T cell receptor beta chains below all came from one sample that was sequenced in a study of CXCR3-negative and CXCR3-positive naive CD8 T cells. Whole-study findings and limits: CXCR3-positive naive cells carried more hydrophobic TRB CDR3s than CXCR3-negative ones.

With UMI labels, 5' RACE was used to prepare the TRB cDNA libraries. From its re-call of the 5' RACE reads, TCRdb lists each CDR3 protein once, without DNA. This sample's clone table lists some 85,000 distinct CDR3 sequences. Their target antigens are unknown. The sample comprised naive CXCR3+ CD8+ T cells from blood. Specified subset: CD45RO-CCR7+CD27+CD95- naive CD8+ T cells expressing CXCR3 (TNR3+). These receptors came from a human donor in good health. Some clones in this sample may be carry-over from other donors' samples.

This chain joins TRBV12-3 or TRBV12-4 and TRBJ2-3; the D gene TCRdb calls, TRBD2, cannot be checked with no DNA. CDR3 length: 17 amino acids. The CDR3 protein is CASRPFHSERGTDTQYF.

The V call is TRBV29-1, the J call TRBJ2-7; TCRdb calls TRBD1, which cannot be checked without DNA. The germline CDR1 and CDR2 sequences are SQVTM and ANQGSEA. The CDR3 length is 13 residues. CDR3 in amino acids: CSVEVAGFHEQYF.

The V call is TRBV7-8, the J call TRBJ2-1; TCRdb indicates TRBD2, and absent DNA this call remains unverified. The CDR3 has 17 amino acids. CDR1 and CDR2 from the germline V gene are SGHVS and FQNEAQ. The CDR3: CASSLGRLAGELTEQFF.

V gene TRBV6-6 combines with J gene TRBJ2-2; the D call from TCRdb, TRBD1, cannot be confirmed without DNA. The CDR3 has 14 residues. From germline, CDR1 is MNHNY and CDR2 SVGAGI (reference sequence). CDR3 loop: CASSPDTETGELFF.

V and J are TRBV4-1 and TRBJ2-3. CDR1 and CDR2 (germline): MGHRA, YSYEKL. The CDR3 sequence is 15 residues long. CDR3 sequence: CASSHSIRSTDTQYF.

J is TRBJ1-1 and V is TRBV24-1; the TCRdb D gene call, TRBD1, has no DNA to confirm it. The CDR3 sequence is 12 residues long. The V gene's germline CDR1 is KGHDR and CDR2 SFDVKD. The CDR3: CATSDSGQQAFF.

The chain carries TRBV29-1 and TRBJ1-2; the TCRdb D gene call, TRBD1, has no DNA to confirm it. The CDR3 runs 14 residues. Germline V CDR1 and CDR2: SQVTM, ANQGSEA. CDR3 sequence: CSVVWDRVLYGYTF.

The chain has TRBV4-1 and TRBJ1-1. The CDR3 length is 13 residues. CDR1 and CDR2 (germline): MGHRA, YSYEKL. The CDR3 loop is CASSPLRYTEAFF.

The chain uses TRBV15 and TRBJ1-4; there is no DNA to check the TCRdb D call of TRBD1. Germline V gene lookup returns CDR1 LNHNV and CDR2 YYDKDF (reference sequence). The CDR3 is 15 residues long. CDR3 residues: CATSPDGGQGEKLFF.

The CDR3 region is CASSEDRDVFYEQYF. The chain couples TRBV6-2 or TRBV6-3 to TRBJ2-7; the D gene TCRdb calls, TRBD1, cannot be checked with no DNA. Germline loops: CDR1 MNHEY, CDR2 SVGEGT. The CDR3 extends over 15 amino acids.

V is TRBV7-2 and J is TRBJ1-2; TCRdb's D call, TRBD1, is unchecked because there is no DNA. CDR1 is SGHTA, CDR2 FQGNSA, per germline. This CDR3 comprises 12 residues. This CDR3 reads CASSATGYGYTF.

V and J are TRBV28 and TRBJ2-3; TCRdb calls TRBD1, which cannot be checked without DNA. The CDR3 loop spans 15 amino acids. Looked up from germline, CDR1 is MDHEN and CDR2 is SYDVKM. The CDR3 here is CASTRGSTSTDTQYF.

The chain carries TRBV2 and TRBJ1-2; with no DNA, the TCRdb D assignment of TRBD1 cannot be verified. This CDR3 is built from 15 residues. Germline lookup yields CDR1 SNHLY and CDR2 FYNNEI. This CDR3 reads CASRVGKGDYYGYTF.

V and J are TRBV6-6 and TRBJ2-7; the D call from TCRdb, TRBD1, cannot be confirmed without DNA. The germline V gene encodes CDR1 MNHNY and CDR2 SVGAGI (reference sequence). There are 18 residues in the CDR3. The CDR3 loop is CASSYSAGARRWSDEQYF.

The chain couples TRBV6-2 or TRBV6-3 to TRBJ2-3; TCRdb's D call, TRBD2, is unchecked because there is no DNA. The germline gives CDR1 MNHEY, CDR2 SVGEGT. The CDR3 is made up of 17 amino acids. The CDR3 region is CASSFGGEHPSTDTQYF.

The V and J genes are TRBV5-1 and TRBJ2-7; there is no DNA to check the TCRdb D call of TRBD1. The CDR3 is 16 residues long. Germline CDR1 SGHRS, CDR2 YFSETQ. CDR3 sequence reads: CASSSQPGQGPYEQYF.

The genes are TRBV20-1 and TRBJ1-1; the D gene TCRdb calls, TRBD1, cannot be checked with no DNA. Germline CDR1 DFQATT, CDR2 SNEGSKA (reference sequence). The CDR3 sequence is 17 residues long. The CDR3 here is CSARDDPQGGMNTEAFF.

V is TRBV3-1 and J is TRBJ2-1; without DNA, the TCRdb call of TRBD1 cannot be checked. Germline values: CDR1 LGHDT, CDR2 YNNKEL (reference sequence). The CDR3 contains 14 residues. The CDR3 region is CASSQGQGRYEQFF.

CDR3: CASRPTEDTQYF. This chain joins TRBV2 and TRBJ2-3. The CDR3 runs to 12 residues. CDR1 is SNHLY and CDR2 is FYNNEI in the germline V gene.

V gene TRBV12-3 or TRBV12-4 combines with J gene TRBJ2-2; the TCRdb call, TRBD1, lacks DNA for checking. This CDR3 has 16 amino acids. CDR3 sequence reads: CASTTPAQAATGELFF.

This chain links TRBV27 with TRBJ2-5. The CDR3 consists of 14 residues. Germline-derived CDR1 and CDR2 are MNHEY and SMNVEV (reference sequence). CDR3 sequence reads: CASSLSDVRETQYF.

The CDR3 here is CASSFPYRSYEQYF. The chain combines TRBV28 with TRBJ2-7. CDR3 length equals 14 residues. Looked up from germline, CDR1 is MDHEN and CDR2 is SYDVKM.

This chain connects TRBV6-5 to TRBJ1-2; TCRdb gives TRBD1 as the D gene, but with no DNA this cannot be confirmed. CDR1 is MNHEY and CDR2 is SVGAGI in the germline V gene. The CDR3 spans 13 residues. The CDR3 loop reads CASSYGGQDGYTF.

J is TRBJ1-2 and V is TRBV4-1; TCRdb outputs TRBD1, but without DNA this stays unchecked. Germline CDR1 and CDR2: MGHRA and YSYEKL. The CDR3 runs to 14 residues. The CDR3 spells CASSPPGEVYGYTF.

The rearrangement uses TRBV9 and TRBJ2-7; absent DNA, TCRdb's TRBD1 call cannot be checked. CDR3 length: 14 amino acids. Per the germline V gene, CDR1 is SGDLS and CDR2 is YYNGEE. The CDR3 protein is CASSELGQGGEQYF.

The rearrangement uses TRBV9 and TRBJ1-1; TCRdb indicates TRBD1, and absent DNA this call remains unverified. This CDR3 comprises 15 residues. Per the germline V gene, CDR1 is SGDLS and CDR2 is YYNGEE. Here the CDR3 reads CASSVGTGRSTEAFF.

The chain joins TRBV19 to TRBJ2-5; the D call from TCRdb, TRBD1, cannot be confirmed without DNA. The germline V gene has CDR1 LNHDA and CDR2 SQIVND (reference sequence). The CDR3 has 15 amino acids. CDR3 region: CASSPGAPQRETQYF.

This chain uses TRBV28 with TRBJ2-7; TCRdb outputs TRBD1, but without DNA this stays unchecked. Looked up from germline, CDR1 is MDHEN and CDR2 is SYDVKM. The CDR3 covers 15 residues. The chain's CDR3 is CASSFRDRWPLEQYF.